Sequencing of this TCR beta chain was carried out in a study of cytomegalovirus exposure and HLA in healthy donors. Study-level information: Prior work identified about 120 million unique TCR beta sequences in around 170 million T cells.

As regards this clone: The antigen is undetermined. One junction end disagrees with the germline gene, perhaps due to a read error.

This CDR3 spans 13 amino acids. Germline V gene sequence: CDR1 LNHDA, CDR2 SQIVND (reference sequence). Regarding the study as a whole: Sequences of the TCR beta chain were said to predict the HLA-A and HLA-B alleles of most subjects accurately. As a later analysis showed, a missense DCLRE1C variant was linked to trimming of TCR beta V- and J-genes.

Sampled while nominally healthy, donors likely had unrecorded immune exposures. PCR was performed using 60 Vbeta and 13 Jbeta primers. Clones were sequenced by immunoSEQ multiplex PCR, and TCRdb holds only the in-frame ones, with some missing. The repertoire holds roughly 120,000 clones, with over 60% as singletons. The receptor was derived from a woman younger than 45 in good health and CMV-seronegative. The sequencing sample was made of PBMCs. The gene calls are TRBV19 and TRBJ1-2; TRBD1 agrees at 9 bases. CDR3 nucleotide sequence: TGTACCAGTAGGACAGGGGTGGACTATGGCTACACCTTC. Its protein product is CTSRTGVDYGYTF.